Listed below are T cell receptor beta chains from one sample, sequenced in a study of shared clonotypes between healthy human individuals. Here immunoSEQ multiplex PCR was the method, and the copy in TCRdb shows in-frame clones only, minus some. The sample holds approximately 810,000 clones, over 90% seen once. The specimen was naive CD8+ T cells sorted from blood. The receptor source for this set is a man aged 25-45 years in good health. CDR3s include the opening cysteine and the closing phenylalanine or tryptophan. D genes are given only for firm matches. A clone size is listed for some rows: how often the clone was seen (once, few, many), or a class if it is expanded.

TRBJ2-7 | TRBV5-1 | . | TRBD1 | TGCGCCAGCAGAGACCGGGACAGGCCATATGGCGAGCAGTACTTC | CASRDRDRPYGEQYF
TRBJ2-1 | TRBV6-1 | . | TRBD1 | TGTGCCAGCAGCCGGGACAGAAATTACAATGAGCAGTTCTTC | CASSRDRNYNEQFF
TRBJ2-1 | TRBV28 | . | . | TGTGCCAGCAGTCCCGGAGGGCCAGGGGCCCTGAACAATGAGCAGTTCTTC | CASSPGGPGALNNEQFF
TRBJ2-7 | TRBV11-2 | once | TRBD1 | TGTGCCAGCAGCTTTCCTTCAGGGGGCTCATACGAGCAGTACTTC | CASSFPSGGSYEQYF
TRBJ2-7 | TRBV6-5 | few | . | TGTGCCAGCAGTTTCAGCAGGGCCTACGAGCAGTACTTC | CASSFSRAYEQYF
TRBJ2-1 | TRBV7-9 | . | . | TGTGCCGCCGAGCTTGGCAATGAGCAGTTCTTC | CAAELGNEQFF
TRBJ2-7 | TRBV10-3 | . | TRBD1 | TGTGCCATCAGCACCGGGGACAGGGGGATATACGAGCAGTACTTC | CAISTGDRGIYEQYF
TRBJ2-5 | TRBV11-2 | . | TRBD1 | TGTGCCAGCAGCTTAGTCCCCACGGGGACAGGGGGAGGAGAGACCCAGTACTTC | CASSLVPTGTGGGETQYF
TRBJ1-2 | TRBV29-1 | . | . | TGCAGCGTTGTTGGGTTGGGGGCTAACTATGGCTACACCTTC | CSVVGLGANYGYTF
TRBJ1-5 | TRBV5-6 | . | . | TGTGCCAGCAGCTTGGCCCGGGACCCCCGGCAGCCCCAGCATTTT | CASSLARDPRQPQHF
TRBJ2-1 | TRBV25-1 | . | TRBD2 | TGTGCCAGCAGTGGCCCCCCTAGCGGAGACAATGAGCAGTTCTTC | CASSGPPSGDNEQFF
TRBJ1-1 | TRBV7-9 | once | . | TGTGCCAGCAGCTCCCATGAGAACACTGAAGCTTTCTTT | CASSSHENTEAFF
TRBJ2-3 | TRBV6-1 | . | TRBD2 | TGTGCCAGCAGTGAAGCATCGGGGGGGAGCTCTGATACGCAGTATTTT | CASSEASGGSSDTQYF
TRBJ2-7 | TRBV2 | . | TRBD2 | TGTGCCAGCAGTGGACTAGCGGGAGAGTACGAGCAGTACTTC | CASSGLAGEYEQYF
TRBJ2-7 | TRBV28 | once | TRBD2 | TGTGCCAGCACCGCGGGACTAGCGGGAGGCCCACTCCCGGACGAGCAGTACTTC | CASTAGLAGGPLPDEQYF
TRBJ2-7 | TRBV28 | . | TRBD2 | TGTGCCAGCAGTTTAGGGGCGGGAGCGCGACGGCAGTACTTC | CASSLGAGARRQYF
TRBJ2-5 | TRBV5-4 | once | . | TGTGCCAGCAGCTTTCGTCAGTCGATAGAGACCCAGTACTTC | CASSFRQSIETQYF
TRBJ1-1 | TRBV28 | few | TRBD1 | TGTGCCAGCAGTTCCTCAGGGGGCACCATGAACACTGAAGCTTTCTTT | CASSSSGGTMNTEAFF
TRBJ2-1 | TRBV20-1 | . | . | TGCAGTGCTACCCATGAGCAGTTCTTC | CSATHEQFF
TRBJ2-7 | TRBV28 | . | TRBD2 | TGTGCCAGCAGTTTAAATCCGACTAGCGGGAGCTCCTACGAGCAGTACTTC | CASSLNPTSGSSYEQYF
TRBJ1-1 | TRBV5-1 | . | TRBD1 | TGCGCCAGCAGCTACGGACAGGGGGCTGTTTATACGGAAGCTTTCTTT | CASSYGQGAVYTEAFF
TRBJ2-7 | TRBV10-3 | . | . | TGTGCCATCAGGGACTCCAGGAGCTCCTACGAGCAGTACTTC | CAIRDSRSSYEQYF
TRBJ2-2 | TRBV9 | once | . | TGTGCCAGCAGCGTAGTCGCACAGGGATACACCGGGGAGCTGTTTTTT | CASSVVAQGYTGELFF
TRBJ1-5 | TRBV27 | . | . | TGTGCCAGCAGTTTACGGCCGGTCAATCAGCCCCAGCATTTT | CASSLRPVNQPQHF
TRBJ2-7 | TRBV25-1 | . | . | TGTGCCAGCAGTGCAGACGGCGGTACGGACGAGCAGTACTTC | CASSADGGTDEQYF
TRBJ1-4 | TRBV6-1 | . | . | TGTGCCAGCAGTGAACCAAAAGGCGAAAAACTGTTTTTT | CASSEPKGEKLFF
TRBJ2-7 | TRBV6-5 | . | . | TGTGCCAGCAGTTACTCTGAACGTGGAAACTACGAGCAGTACTTC | CASSYSERGNYEQYF
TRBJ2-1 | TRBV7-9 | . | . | TGTGCCAGCAGCATAACGGGTGAGCAGTTCTTC | CASSITGEQFF
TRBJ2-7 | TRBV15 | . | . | TGTGCCACCAGCAGGGACCTTAGCTACGAGCAGTACTTC | CATSRDLSYEQYF
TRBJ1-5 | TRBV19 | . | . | TGTGCCAGTAGCAAGAGACAGAATAGCAATCAGCCCCAGCATTTT | CASSKRQNSNQPQHF
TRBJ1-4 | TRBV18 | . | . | TGTGCCAGCTCACCCGGGCCCCCCGAAAAACTGTTTTTT | CASSPGPPEKLFF
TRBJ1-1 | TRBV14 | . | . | TGTGCCAGCAGCCAAGATCCACGGGCGGTGAACACTGAAGCTTTCTTT | CASSQDPRAVNTEAFF
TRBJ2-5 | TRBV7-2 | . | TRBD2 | TGTGCCAGCAGCTTAGAGCTGCTGGCGGGAGTGGGCGAAGAGACCCAGTACTTC | CASSLELLAGVGEETQYF
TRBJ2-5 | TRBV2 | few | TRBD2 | TGTGCCAGCAGCTACTTTCCTAGCGGTCAAGAGACCCAGTACTTC | CASSYFPSGQETQYF
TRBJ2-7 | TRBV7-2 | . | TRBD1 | TGTGCCAGCAGCAACGGTGGGACAGGGGACGAGCAGTACTTC | CASSNGGTGDEQYF
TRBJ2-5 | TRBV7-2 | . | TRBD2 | TGTGCCAGCAGCGTGGCGACTAGCGGGAGGGAAGAGACCCAGTACTTC | CASSVATSGREETQYF
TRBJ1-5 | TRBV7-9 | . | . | TGTGCCAGCAGCAAGACAGGAATCAATCAGCCCCAGCATTTT | CASSKTGINQPQHF
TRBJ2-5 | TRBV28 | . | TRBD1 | TGTGCCAGCAGACCACAGGGGAAAGAGACCCAGTACTTC | CASRPQGKETQYF
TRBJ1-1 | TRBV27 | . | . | TGTGCCAGCAGTGAGTCTGGGGGGCGCACTGAAGCTTTCTTT | CASSESGGRTEAFF
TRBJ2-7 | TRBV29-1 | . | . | TGCAGCGTTATCGGGACCGGAGCCTACGAGCAGTACTTC | CSVIGTGAYEQYF
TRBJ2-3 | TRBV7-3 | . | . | TGTGCCAGCAGCTTGATTTCAGGGGTTAACTCGGATACGCAGTATTTT | CASSLISGVNSDTQYF
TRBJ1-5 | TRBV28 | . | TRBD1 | TGTGCCAGCAACCCAGGGGGCGTTGGCAATCAGCCCCAGCATTTT | CASNPGGVGNQPQHF
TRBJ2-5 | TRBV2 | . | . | TGTGCCAGCGAGCTAGGGACTCGTCAGTGGACCCAGTACTTC | CASELGTRQWTQYF
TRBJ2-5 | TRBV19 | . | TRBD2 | TGTGCCAGTAGTATCGGACTAGCGGTTACGTACCAAGAGACCCAGTACTTC | CASSIGLAVTYQETQYF
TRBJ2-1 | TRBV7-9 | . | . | TGTGGCAAACAGCTTAATTCCAATGAGCAGTTCTTC | CGKQLNSNEQFF